Below, one T cell receptor beta chain is given with its context. Its antigen is currently unknown. Before sequencing, viral peptide pools were used by the ViraFEST assay to expand antigen-specific CD4+ T cells. Cells that had been cultured for ten to eleven days were the source of isolated CD4+ T cells. Participants each got two BNT162b2 or mRNA-1273 vaccine doses. People in the vaccine group had not been infected with SARS-CoV-2 before, and their nucleocapsid antibodies were negative. Cultivation was performed at more than 1.5 million PBMC per well with roughly 10 IU/ml IL-2 and approximately 9.2 ug/ml peptides added. The data belong to a study of vaccination effects on CD4 cells after COVID-19. About the study: Following the second dose by a median of 72 days, the post-vaccine samples were obtained.

Libraries were prepared by immunoSEQ multiplex PCR; TCRdb keeps only in-frame clonotypes and omits some of them. The sample includes roughly 63,000 clones, roughly 80% of them seen just once. The source was CD4+ T cells from PBMCs cultured with HCoV-OC43 spike peptides, collected after COVID-19 vaccination. Subset denoted: HCoV-OC43 spike overlapping peptide pool stimulation. The TCR comes from a human donor who received a COVID-19 vaccine.

CDR3 sequence: CASPDPTGGVHTEAFF. In nucleotides, the CDR3 is TGTGCCAGCCCGGACCCGACAGGGGGAGTTCACACTGAAGCTTTCTTT. The chain is built from TRBV5-8 and TRBJ1-1, with 9 bases that match TRBD1. The CDR3 loop spans 16 amino acids. The germline gives CDR1 SGHTS, CDR2 YDEGEE. J gave up 3 bases and V 7 bases, and 13 bases lay outside the gene matches.